The 17 T cell receptor beta chains given below trace back to one sample, sequenced in a study of T cell responses to AZD1222 COVID-19 vaccine. Generated by immunoSEQ multiplex PCR, the TCRdb table keeps only in-frame clones and is missing some. Of roughly 190,000 clones in the sample, approximately 91% were seen once. The source material was peripheral blood, sampled on day 0 of AZD1222 vaccination. The receptors derive from an adult in good health.

V gene TRBV19 combines with J gene TRBJ1-1, with D possibly matching TRBD1 (6 bases). CDR1 LNHDA and CDR2 SQIVND come from the germline V gene (reference sequence). The CDR3 is 14 amino acids. The germline V and J ends were trimmed by 5 bases and 0 bases, with 10 bases remaining between them. The CDR3 here is CASSLRDMNTEAFF. In DNA, the CDR3 is TGTGCCAGTAGTTTGAGGGACATGAACACTGAAGCTTTCTTT.

The genes are TRBV11-1 and TRBJ1-6; D remains ambiguous. Trimming cost V 2 bases and J 6 bases, with 8 bases left between them. CDR3 size: 14 residues. In germline, CDR1 is SGHAT, CDR2 FQDESV (reference sequence). The CDR3 nucleotides are TGTGCCAGCAGCTTAAAACAGATTAATTCACCCCTCCACTTT. It yields the protein CASSLKQINSPLHF.

This rearrangement joins TRBV11-2 to TRBJ2-7, with D perhaps given as TRBD1 or TRBD2 (5 bases each). Trimming pared 1 base from V and 5 bases from J, leaving 15 bases between. CDR1 and CDR2 from the germline V gene are SGHAT and FQNNGV. This CDR3 has 15 amino acids. The CDR3 region has the DNA TGTGCCAGCAGCTTAGTGATGGGGGAACACCACGAGCAGTACTTC. Protein: CASSLVMGEHHEQYF. Full variable domain (remainder filled in from reference TRBV11-2 and TRBJ2-7): EAGVAQSPRYKIIEKRQSVAFWCNPISGHATLYWYQQILGQGPKLLIQFQNNGVVDDSQLPKDRFSAERLKGVDSTLKIQPAKLEDSAVYLCASSLVMGEHHEQYFGPGTRLTVT.

This rearrangement joins TRBV28 to TRBJ2-2; no clear D gene. This CDR3 is built from 15 residues. Trimming left V 3 bases short and J 5 bases short, with 13 bases between. Germline CDR1 and CDR2: MDHEN and SYDVKM. Written as DNA, the CDR3 is TGTGCCAGCAGTTTTGTGTCCATGACAACCGGGGAGCTGTTTTTT. It encodes CASSFVSMTTGELFF.

V usage is TRBV3-1 (or the pseudogene TRBV3-2) and J usage is TRBJ1-1; D not resolved. The CDR3 runs to 13 residues. Germline CDR1 is LGHDT and CDR2 is YNNKEL (reference sequence). The ends were cut back, 1 base at V and 5 bases at J, with 8 bases in the middle. The CDR3 sequence: CASSQVRGTEAFF. The CDR3 coding sequence is TGTGCCAGCAGCCAAGTGCGGGGAACTGAAGCTTTCTTT.

J is TRBJ2-3 and V is TRBV7-9; D gene ambiguous. There are 12 residues in the CDR3. Germline V gene sequence: CDR1 SEHNR, CDR2 FQNEAQ (reference sequence). With 1 base removed from V and 4 bases from J, the gap between germline ends came to 3 bases. DNA of the CDR3: TGTGCCAGCAGCTTAGGTCCAGATACGCAGTATTTT. The encoded protein is CASSLGPDTQYF.

The gene calls are TRBV7-2 and TRBJ2-3; D perhaps matches TRBD2 (5 bases). V gave up 5 bases and J gave up 5 bases, with 17 bases separating them. This CDR3 spans 15 amino acids. The germline gives CDR1 SGHTA, CDR2 FQGNSA. The CDR3 coding sequence is TGTGCCAGCAGCCAAGTTGCGGGCACGTTAGATACGCAGTATTTT. Its translation is CASSQVAGTLDTQYF.

V gene TRBV6-5 combines with J gene TRBJ2-3, with 8 bases fitting TRBD2. The CDR3 sequence is 16 residues long. Per germline, CDR1 MNHEY and CDR2 SVGAGI. J gave up 3 bases and V 1 base, and 6 bases lay outside the gene matches. DNA for the CDR3: TGTGCCAGCAGTTACTATACTAGCGGACAGACAGATACGCAGTATTTT. Amino acid sequence: CASSYYTSGQTDTQYF.

The chain uses TRBV2 and TRBJ2-7, with D unresolved. Germline CDR1 reads SNHLY; CDR2 reads FYNNEI. The CDR3 extends over 11 amino acids. Between the trimmed V and J ends, which lost 3 bases and 3 bases, there was a span of 3 bases. In DNA form, the CDR3 reads TGTGCCAGCAGTGAGGTCTACGAGCAGTACTTC. It encodes CASSEVYEQYF. Full variable domain (remainder filled in from reference TRBV2 and TRBJ2-7): EPEVTQTPSHQVTQMGQEVILRCVPISNHLYFYWYRQILGQKVEFLVSFYNNEISEKSEIFDDQFSVERPDGSNFTLKIRSTKLEDSAMYFCASSEVYEQYFGPGTRLTVT.

The V call is TRBV19, the J call TRBJ1-4; D might be TRBD1 (5 bases). This CDR3 region has 12 residues. Germline-derived CDR1 and CDR2 are LNHDA and SQIVND (reference sequence). The CDR3 DNA follows: TGTACTAGAGGGGACGGGCACCTAAAACTGTTTTTT. This codes for CTRGDGHLKLFF.

The chain combines TRBV6-5 with TRBJ1-5; 11 nucleotides agree with TRBD1. The CDR3 contains 14 residues. Germline lookup yields CDR1 MNHEY and CDR2 SVGAGI. The junction had 4 bases not matched to a gene; V was cut back by 6 bases and J by 6 bases. CDR3 nucleotide sequence: TGTGCCAGCAGGGGGGGACAGGGGGTTCAGCCCCAGCATTTT. Amino acids: CASRGGQGVQPQHF.

This clone turned up a few times. This rearrangement joins TRBV14 to TRBJ2-7, with 8 bases fitting TRBD1. V lost 1 base, J lost 4 bases, and 6 bases stayed unmatched. This CDR3 is 15 amino acids long. Germline V CDR1 and CDR2: SGHDN, FVKESK. The CDR3 loop is CASSQGRDRRYEQYF. In DNA form, the CDR3 reads TGTGCCAGCAGCCAAGGCCGGGACAGGCGATACGAGCAGTACTTC.

V usage is TRBV6-5 and J usage is TRBJ2-1, with D possibly being TRBD1 (6 bases). The V end lost 9 bases, the J end lost 5 bases, and 17 bases lay between the germline ends. Germline CDR1 MNHEY, CDR2 SVGAGI. The CDR3 contains 14 residues. CDR3 loop: CASQSRGFDNEQFF. In DNA form, the CDR3 reads TGTGCCAGTCAGAGTAGGGGGTTTGACAATGAGCAGTTCTTC.

The chain employs TRBV19 and TRBJ1-5; D call uncertain. Trimming removed 4 bases at V and 3 bases at J, with 4 bases between. In germline, CDR1 is LNHDA, CDR2 SQIVND (reference sequence). There are 12 residues in the CDR3. In DNA form, the CDR3 reads TGTGCCAGTAGTACCGTCAATCAGCCCCAGCATTTT. It codes for CASSTVNQPQHF. Based on the CDR3 plus reference TRBV19 and TRBJ1-5, the full variable domain is DGGITQSPKYLFRKEGQNVTLSCEQNLNHDAMYWYRQDPGQGLRLIYYSQIVNDFQKGDIAEGYSVSREKKESFPLTVTSAQKNPTAFYLCASSTVNQPQHFGDGTRLSIL.

The chain has TRBV5-6 and TRBJ2-1, with D unclear. Trimming took off 4 bases at V and 9 bases at J, with 29 bases between the two ends. The CDR3 has 18 residues. Germline assignment: CDR1 SGHDT and CDR2 YYEEEE. CDR3 in DNA: TGTGCCAGCAGCACAGAGCTGTCGACGGCCTGGACGCCACGTGAGCAGTTCTTC. It translates to CASSTELSTAWTPREQFF. Full variable domain (remainder filled in from reference TRBV5-6 and TRBJ2-1): DAGVTQSPTHLIKTRGQQVTLRCSPKSGHDTVSWYQQALGQGPQFIFQYYEEEERQRGNFPDRFSGHQFPNYSSELNVNALLLGDSALYLCASSTELSTAWTPREQFFGPGTRLTVL.

The chain couples TRBV9 to TRBJ1-5; D is uncertain. Germline loops: CDR1 SGDLS, CDR2 YYNGEE. The CDR3 sequence is 14 residues long. The germline V and J ends were trimmed by 0 bases and 3 bases, with 7 bases remaining between them. For the CDR3, the DNA is TGTGCCAGCAGCGTAGAAGGGTCCAATCAGCCCCAGCATTTT. Translating gives CASSVEGSNQPQHF.

The chain combines TRBV25-1 with TRBJ2-7, with D possibly matching TRBD2 (5 bases). Germline V lookup: CDR1 MGHDK, CDR2 SYGVNS. Trimming shortened V by 6 bases and J by 0 bases, and 12 bases separated the two germline ends. The CDR3 contains 14 residues. The CDR3 DNA follows: TGTGCCAGCAGGAGTGGAGAGGGCTCCTACGAGCAGTACTTC. Translation gives CASRSGEGSYEQYF.